These T cell receptor beta chains were read from a single sample in a study of early T cells in non-severe SARS-CoV-2 infection. In TCRdb, the 5' RACE reads were re-called with MiXCR into one record per CDR3 protein. The table includes around 80,000 distinct CDR3 sequences, 8.5% to 12% detected once. Here the sequenced sample was whole blood, taken at baseline. The origin of the receptors is an adult who was a healthcare worker with PCR-confirmed SARS-CoV-2 infection or an uninfected control (not recorded which). CDR3s include the opening cysteine and the closing phenylalanine or tryptophan. Fields, in order: J gene, D gene, V gene, clone size, CDR3 DNA, CDR3 protein. A D gene is named only where the DNA matches it firmly. Not all rows give a size; the values are once, few, many and, for expanded clones, a class.

J gene: TRBJ1-4; D gene: .; V gene: TRBV27; clone size: few; CDR3 DNA: TGTGCCAGCAGTCCAACAGGGAGAAATAATGAAAAACTGTTTTTT; CDR3 protein: CASSPTGRNNEKLFF
J gene: TRBJ1-1; D gene: .; V gene: TRBV20-1; clone size: .; CDR3 DNA: TGCAGTGCTAGAGAGTCCCTCAGGGCGGGAGGCACTGAAGCTTTCTTT; CDR3 protein: CSARESLRAGGTEAFF
J gene: TRBJ2-7; D gene: .; V gene: TRBV2; clone size: few; CDR3 DNA: TGTGCCAGCAGACCCGGGGCCCCGGGGGACTACGAGCAGTACTTC; CDR3 protein: CASRPGAPGDYEQYF
J gene: TRBJ1-1; D gene: TRBD1; V gene: TRBV10-2; clone size: few; CDR3 DNA: TGCGCCAGCAGTATGCCACCTCGGACAGGAGACACTGAAGCTTTCTTT; CDR3 protein: CASSMPPRTGDTEAFF
J gene: TRBJ2-1; D gene: .; V gene: TRBV6-1; clone size: few; CDR3 DNA: TGTGCCAGCAGGGCGGACGATGGCTCCTACAATGAGCAGTTCTTC; CDR3 protein: CASRADDGSYNEQFF
J gene: TRBJ1-2; D gene: .; V gene: TRBV4-1; clone size: few; CDR3 DNA: TGCGCCAGCAGCGGGAGCCAGTCGGGTTCTATTGGCTACACCTTC; CDR3 protein: CASSGSQSGSIGYTF
J gene: TRBJ2-3; D gene: .; V gene: TRBV20-1; clone size: many; CDR3 DNA: TGCAGTGCTAGAGATCCCCGCGCGGGCAGTACTAGCACAGATACGCAGTATTTT; CDR3 protein: CSARDPRAGSTSTDTQYF
J gene: TRBJ2-1; D gene: .; V gene: TRBV30; clone size: many; CDR3 DNA: TGTGCCTGGAGTGTAGGCAGAAAGATACTCAGTGAGCAGTTCTTC; CDR3 protein: CAWSVGRKILSEQFF
J gene: TRBJ1-1; D gene: .; V gene: TRBV5-1; clone size: few; CDR3 DNA: TGCGCCAGCAGCCCCGGGACAGAAGCTTTCTTT; CDR3 protein: CASSPGTEAFF
J gene: TRBJ2-7; D gene: TRBD2; V gene: TRBV7-9; clone size: .; CDR3 DNA: TGTGCCAGCAGCCATAGCGGGCCGAGCTACGAGCAGTACTTC; CDR3 protein: CASSHSGPSYEQYF
J gene: TRBJ1-3; D gene: .; V gene: TRBV9; clone size: few; CDR3 DNA: TGTGCCAGCAGCGCGGGACTCAGCTCTGGAAACACCATATATTTT; CDR3 protein: CASSAGLSSGNTIYF
J gene: TRBJ1-6; D gene: .; V gene: TRBV6-5; clone size: many; CDR3 DNA: TGTGCCAGCCAGCCCCGCGGAAGTGGGTCACCCCTCCACTTT; CDR3 protein: CASQPRGSGSPLHF
J gene: TRBJ2-3; D gene: .; V gene: TRBV6-2/TRBV6-3; clone size: .; CDR3 DNA: TGTGCCACCGGACACGGGAAGGGCTTCGTAGCAGATACGCAGTATTTT; CDR3 protein: CATGHGKGFVADTQYF
J gene: TRBJ2-2; D gene: .; V gene: TRBV3-1; clone size: .; CDR3 DNA: TGTGCCAGCAGCCCCGGGGCCAACACCGGGGAGCTGTTTTTT; CDR3 protein: CASSPGANTGELFF
J gene: TRBJ2-7; D gene: .; V gene: TRBV30; clone size: few; CDR3 DNA: TGTGCCTGGGGGGTCTACGAGCAGTACTTC; CDR3 protein: CAWGVYEQYF
J gene: TRBJ2-3; D gene: TRBD1; V gene: TRBV6-1; clone size: .; CDR3 DNA: TGTGCCAGCAGTAGGGACAGGGTACAGGATACGCAGTATTTT; CDR3 protein: CASSRDRVQDTQYF
J gene: TRBJ2-7; D gene: .; V gene: TRBV10-1; clone size: .; CDR3 DNA: TGCGCCAGCAGTGAGACTAGCTACGAGGGGCAGTACTTC; CDR3 protein: CASSETSYEGQYF
J gene: TRBJ2-3; D gene: .; V gene: TRBV20-1; clone size: .; CDR3 DNA: TGCAGTGCTAGAGATGGCGCGGAGCAGGGGCGTACGCAGTATTTT; CDR3 protein: CSARDGAEQGRTQYF
J gene: TRBJ1-2; D gene: .; V gene: TRBV30; clone size: .; CDR3 DNA: TGTGCCTGGAGTGTTCAGGGCGCTTTCTATGGCTACACCTTC; CDR3 protein: CAWSVQGAFYGYTF
J gene: TRBJ2-5; D gene: TRBD2; V gene: TRBV7-8; clone size: many; CDR3 DNA: TGTGCCAGCAGCTTAGTTTCTAGCGGGAGGACGGAGACCCAGTACTTC; CDR3 protein: CASSLVSSGRTETQYF
J gene: TRBJ2-1; D gene: .; V gene: TRBV5-1; clone size: .; CDR3 DNA: TGCGCCAGCAGCTTGGGGGGACTTAGAGAAGAGTTCTTC; CDR3 protein: CASSLGGLREEFF
J gene: TRBJ2-2; D gene: TRBD2; V gene: TRBV20-1; clone size: .; CDR3 DNA: TGCAGTGCTAGCCTTAGGGGAGTAGCGGGGACCGGGGAGCTGTTTTTT; CDR3 protein: CSASLRGVAGTGELFF
J gene: TRBJ1-4; D gene: .; V gene: TRBV7-9; clone size: few; CDR3 DNA: TGTGCCAGCAGCTTAGCGCATGATGAAAAACTGTTTTTT; CDR3 protein: CASSLAHDEKLFF
J gene: TRBJ2-1; D gene: .; V gene: TRBV7-3; clone size: .; CDR3 DNA: TGTGCCAGCAGCGATCCGGAGGGCCACAATGAGCAGTTCTTC; CDR3 protein: CASSDPEGHNEQFF
J gene: TRBJ2-7; D gene: .; V gene: TRBV20-1; clone size: .; CDR3 DNA: TGCAGTGCTAGGAAGGTTGTTTACGAGCAGTACTTC; CDR3 protein: CSARKVVYEQYF
J gene: TRBJ2-7; D gene: TRBD2; V gene: TRBV19; clone size: many; CDR3 DNA: TGTGCCAGTAGTATAGATCCCCCGGGACTAGCGGGCCTGGAGCAGTACTTC; CDR3 protein: CASSIDPPGLAGLEQYF
J gene: TRBJ2-5; D gene: TRBD1; V gene: TRBV28; clone size: .; CDR3 DNA: TGTGCCAGCAGTATACTGGGACAGGGGGAAGAGACCCAGTACTTC; CDR3 protein: CASSILGQGEETQYF
J gene: TRBJ1-3; D gene: .; V gene: TRBV27; clone size: .; CDR3 DNA: TGTGCCAGCAGCCCTTACTCTGGAAACACCATATATTTT; CDR3 protein: CASSPYSGNTIYF
J gene: TRBJ2-2; D gene: .; V gene: TRBV20-1; clone size: few; CDR3 DNA: TGCAGTGCCTTAGGACGGGCGAACACCGGGGAGCTGTTTTTT; CDR3 protein: CSALGRANTGELFF
J gene: TRBJ2-7; D gene: .; V gene: TRBV6-6; clone size: many; CDR3 DNA: TGTGCCAGCAGCTTCTCAGAGGGGGCCTACGAGCAGTACTTC; CDR3 protein: CASSFSEGAYEQYF
J gene: TRBJ2-3; D gene: TRBD2; V gene: TRBV7-8; clone size: few; CDR3 DNA: TGTGCCAGCAGCTCCCAATATAGCGGGATAGGGTATTTT; CDR3 protein: CASSSQYSGIGYF
J gene: TRBJ1-6; D gene: .; V gene: TRBV11-2; clone size: many; CDR3 DNA: TGTGCCAGCAGCTCCTCCAGGGCAAATAATTCACCCCTCCACTTT; CDR3 protein: CASSSSRANNSPLHF
J gene: TRBJ2-7; D gene: TRBD2; V gene: TRBV20-1; clone size: many; CDR3 DNA: TGCAGTGCTAGAGCTTTGGCGGGAGGTGGGTCCTACGAGCAGTACTTC; CDR3 protein: CSARALAGGGSYEQYF
J gene: TRBJ2-1; D gene: .; V gene: TRBV24-1; clone size: .; CDR3 DNA: TGTGCCACCAGTGATGGGGGGAACAATGAGCAGTTCTTC; CDR3 protein: CATSDGGNNEQFF
J gene: TRBJ2-2; D gene: TRBD2; V gene: TRBV30; clone size: .; CDR3 DNA: TGTGCCTGGAGTGGTCTGTTAGCGGGACCCGGGGAGCTGTTTTTT; CDR3 protein: CAWSGLLAGPGELFF
J gene: TRBJ2-2; D gene: .; V gene: TRBV7-8; clone size: many; CDR3 DNA: TGTGCCAGCAGCTTGTTCTTGGGTTGGGTGGCCGAGCTGTTTTTT; CDR3 protein: CASSLFLGWVAELFF
J gene: TRBJ1-4; D gene: .; V gene: TRBV14; clone size: few; CDR3 DNA: TGTGCCAGCAGCCAAGGACCAGGGCTGTTTTTT; CDR3 protein: CASSQGPGLFF
J gene: TRBJ2-7; D gene: .; V gene: TRBV2; clone size: .; CDR3 DNA: TGTGCCAGCAGTGAACGAACTCTAAACGAGCAGTACTTC; CDR3 protein: CASSERTLNEQYF
J gene: TRBJ2-5; D gene: TRBD2; V gene: TRBV2; clone size: many; CDR3 DNA: TGTGCCAGCAGTGAAGGGACTAGCGGTCAAGAGACCCAGTACTTC; CDR3 protein: CASSEGTSGQETQYF
J gene: TRBJ2-1; D gene: TRBD2; V gene: TRBV5-8; clone size: many; CDR3 DNA: TGTGCCAGATTGGGATCGAGGGGCGGGAGACCGGACGATGAGCAGTTCTTC; CDR3 protein: CARLGSRGGRPDDEQFF
J gene: TRBJ2-2; D gene: .; V gene: TRBV7-2; clone size: few; CDR3 DNA: TGTGCCAGCAGCTTAGTTCCCGTACTACCTCCCGGCGAGGGCGGGGAGCTGTTTTTT; CDR3 protein: CASSLVPVLPPGEGGELFF